This T cell receptor (beta chain) is from a study of blood T cell repertoires in COVID-19. Germline CDR1 MDHEN, CDR2 SYDVKM. Deletions cut 5 bases from V and 4 bases from J, with 19 bases between. The CDR3 covers 16 residues. Per the authors' pipeline: For nucleated cells, counts were estimated from reference gene primer amplification. Sequenced by immunoSEQ multiplex PCR; TCRdb stores in-frame clones only, minus some. D and trimming were read from the DNA, whereas the V and J calls and clone size are those reported in that table. The profile covers tens of thousands of clones, with 70% to 90% appearing a single time and approximately 4.3% taken by the ten largest.

The receptor was isolated from a man aged 55 to 70 with acute or convalescent COVID-19. V usage is TRBV28 and J usage is TRBJ2-3; TRBD2 might be the D (5 bases). Sample: peripheral blood. The CDR3 sequence is CASSRPLGARSDTQYF. For the CDR3, the DNA is TGTGCCAGCAGTAGGCCGCTGGGAGCGCGATCAGATACGCAGTATTTT.